Reported below is one T cell receptor beta chain. Its antigen is currently unknown. The data originate from a study of T cells after posttransplantation cyclophosphamide. The study's findings and limits: Tissue-infiltrating T cells from skin or gut overlapped little with blood T cells.

Clones were sequenced by immunoSEQ multiplex PCR, and TCRdb holds only the in-frame ones, with some missing. This table holds tens of thousands of clones, 85% to 95% found once. The TCR originated in a woman aged 45-65 years in good health and a related stem cell transplant donor. Sequenced input: PBMCs.

The CDR3 region has the DNA TGTGCCACCAGCTCGTGGACTAGCAAAGAGACCCAGTACTTC. This sequence encodes CATSSWTSKETQYF. The chain recombines TRBV15 with TRBJ2-5, with 8 bases that match TRBD2. J gave up 3 bases and V 5 bases, and 5 bases lay outside the gene matches. The CDR3 consists of 14 residues. CDR1 and CDR2 (germline): LNHNV, YYDKDF (reference sequence). The full variable domain, rest sourced from reference TRBV15 and TRBJ2-5, is DAMVIQNPRYQVTQFGKPVTLSCSQTLNHNVMYWYQQKSSQAPKLLFHYYDKDFNNEADTPDNFQSRRPNTSFCFLDIRSPGLGDTAMYLCATSSWTSKETQYFGPGTRLLVL.